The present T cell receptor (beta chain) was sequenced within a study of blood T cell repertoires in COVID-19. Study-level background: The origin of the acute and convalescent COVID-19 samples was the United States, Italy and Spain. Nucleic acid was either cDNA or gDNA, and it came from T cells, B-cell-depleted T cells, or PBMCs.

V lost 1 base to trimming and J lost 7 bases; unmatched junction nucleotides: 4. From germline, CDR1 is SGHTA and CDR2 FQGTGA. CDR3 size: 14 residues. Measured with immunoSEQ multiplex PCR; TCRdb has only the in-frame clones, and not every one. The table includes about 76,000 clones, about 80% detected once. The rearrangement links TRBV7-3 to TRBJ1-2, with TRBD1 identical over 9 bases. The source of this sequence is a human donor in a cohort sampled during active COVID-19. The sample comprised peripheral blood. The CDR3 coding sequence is TGTGCCAGCAGCTTAAGGGGGACAGGGAGTGGCTACACCTTC. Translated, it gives CASSLRGTGSGYTF.